A single sample is the source of the 19 T cell receptor beta chains below, sequenced in a study of shared clonotypes between healthy human individuals. Assay: immunoSEQ multiplex PCR; the TCRdb copy retains only in-frame clones and omits some. In the table there are hundreds of thousands of clones, 55% to 85% of which are singletons. Sample: memory CD4+ T cells sorted from blood. Subset of the sample: CD45RA-negative fraction. The receptors originated from a young woman in good health.

J is TRBJ1-2 and V is TRBV5-4; D is uncertain. Germline V CDR1 and CDR2: SGHNT, YYREEE (reference sequence). This CDR3 comprises 14 residues. V was cut by 9 bases and J by 0 bases, with 15 bases left in between. CDR3 protein: CATSSRLANYGYTF. The DNA of the CDR3 is TGTGCCACCTCGTCCCGGTTAGCTAACTATGGCTACACCTTC.

V and J are TRBV28 and TRBJ2-7; D possibly corresponds to TRBD1 (7 bases). The CDR3 is 14 residues long. V lost 5 bases, J lost 2 bases, and 13 bases lay in between. Germline V lookup: CDR1 MDHEN, CDR2 SYDVKM. CDR3 coding DNA: TGTGCCAGCAGTAGGAGGGGGCAAACCTACGAGCAGTACTTC. This sequence encodes CASSRRGQTYEQYF.

The genes are TRBV5-1 and TRBJ1-5, with TRBD1 matching 7 bases. The germline V gene encodes CDR1 SGHRS and CDR2 YFSETQ. The CDR3 covers 14 residues. V lost 4 bases to trimming and J lost 7 bases; unmatched junction nucleotides: 8. The CDR3 is CASSRITGDQPQHF. In DNA form, the CDR3 reads TGCGCCAGCAGCCGAATTACAGGGGACCAGCCCCAGCATTTT.

This sequence joins TRBV23-1 and TRBJ1-4; D remains unclear. TRBV23-1 is filed as an ORF, its function uncertain. The CDR3 consists of 18 residues. Trimming removed 4 bases from V and 8 bases from J, with 26 bases in between. The DNA of the CDR3 is TGCGCCAGCAGTCCCGACAATGGGGTTTGGGGATCGGAAGAAAAACTGTTTTTT. Amino acid sequence: CASSPDNGVWGSEEKLFF.

The V and J genes are TRBV7-9 and TRBJ1-4; perhaps TRBD1 as D (6 bases). CDR1 SEHNR and CDR2 FQNEAQ come from the germline V gene (reference sequence). The V end was cut by 5 bases, the J end by 8 bases, with 18 bases between. This CDR3 region has 15 residues. The CDR3 DNA is TGTGCCAGCAGCGCGTACAGGGAATCATGGGAAAAACTGTTTTTT. This encodes CASSAYRESWEKLFF.

This clone has just one count. V gene TRBV27 combines with J gene TRBJ2-5, with 13 bases that match TRBD2. Germline CDR1 MNHEY, CDR2 SMNVEV (reference sequence). The CDR3 runs to 17 residues. The ends lost 2 bases at V and 4 bases at J; junction bases unmatched: 7. This CDR3 is CASSLKGLAGFRETQYF. In DNA, the CDR3 is TGTGCCAGCAGTTTAAAGGGACTAGCGGGATTCAGAGAGACCCAGTACTTC.

This clone has more than one count but fewer than ten. CDR3 amino acids: CAWSRSGGETQYF. The CDR3 DNA sequence: TGTGCCTGGAGCCGGTCGGGCGGAGAGACCCAGTACTTC. The chain uses TRBV30 and TRBJ2-5; no clear D. Germline CDR1 GTSNPN, CDR2 SVGIG (reference sequence). CDR3 length equals 13 residues. Trimming pared 3 bases from V and 4 bases from J, leaving 12 bases between.

This clone was observed a single time. The chain employs TRBV20-1 and TRBJ2-1; D unresolved. CDR3 size: 11 residues. Germline CDR1 DFQATT, CDR2 SNEGSKA (reference sequence). V was clipped by 3 bases and J by 10 bases, with 10 bases between them. CDR3 sequence (DNA): TGCAGTGCTAGTATACTGCGAGAGCAGTTCTTC. It codes for CSASILREQFF.

V is TRBV5-1 and J is TRBJ2-7; D is unclear. Trimming left V 5 bases short and J 0 bases short, with 12 bases between. The CDR3 length is 14 residues. Germline-derived CDR1 and CDR2 are SGHRS and YFSETQ. The CDR3 spells CASRGQPSSYEQYF. The CDR3 nucleotides are TGCGCCAGCAGGGGCCAGCCCAGCTCCTACGAGCAGTACTTC.

The rearrangement joins TRBV19 to TRBJ1-1; no firm D call. The CDR3 consists of 13 residues. From germline, CDR1 is LNHDA and CDR2 SQIVND (reference sequence). Between the trimmed V and J ends, which lost 6 bases and 1 base, there was a span of 9 bases. In DNA form, the CDR3 reads TGTGCCAGTAGGCTTACGACGAACACTGAAGCTTTCTTT. Translating it yields CASRLTTNTEAFF.

The chain combines TRBV7-2 with TRBJ1-2; D is unresolved. Germline lookup yields CDR1 SGHTA and CDR2 FQGNSA. Trimming shortened V by 2 bases and J by 6 bases, and 10 bases separated the two germline ends. CDR3 size: 13 residues. CDR3: CASSLRYSDGYTF. The CDR3 DNA sequence: TGTGCCAGCAGCTTACGTTACTCAGATGGCTACACCTTC.

V gene TRBV30 combines with J gene TRBJ2-7, with a tentative D call TRBD2 (6 bases). The CDR3 is 13 residues long. V shed 1 base and J shed 5 bases, with 12 bases lying between them. CDR1 GTSNPN and CDR2 SVGIG come from the germline V gene (reference sequence). The CDR3 here is CAWSANLANEQYF. The CDR3 coding sequence is TGTGCCTGGAGTGCCAACCTAGCGAACGAGCAGTACTTC.

This clone was seen a single time. This sequence joins TRBV5-6 and TRBJ1-1; D is possibly TRBD1 (6 bases). Germline loops: CDR1 SGHDT, CDR2 YYEEEE. V gave up 0 bases and J gave up 6 bases, with 15 bases separating them. The CDR3 runs to 15 residues. The CDR3 region has the DNA TGTGCCAGCAGCTTGGCAGGAACAGGGTTCTCTGAAGCTTTCTTT. It yields the protein CASSLAGTGFSEAFF.

A few counts support this clone. One base away lies a much larger clone, so this may be a sequencing read error. Other DNA sequences in this sample translate to the same CDR3. The chain employs TRBV6-6 and TRBJ1-2; 8 bases map to TRBD1. The CDR3 runs 13 residues. Germline V gene data show CDR1 as MNHNY and CDR2 as SVGAGI (reference sequence). Trimming removed 7 bases from V and 3 bases from J; junction bases left unmatched: 4. In nucleotides, the CDR3 is TGTGCCAGCACCCCGACAGGGGACTATGGCTACACCTTC. Residues: CASTPTGDYGYTF.

V gene TRBV28 combines with J gene TRBJ1-4; D gene unclear. Per germline, CDR1 MDHEN and CDR2 SYDVKM. This CDR3 is built from 15 residues. V was shortened by 5 bases and J by 0 bases, with 10 bases between the two germline ends. The CDR3, as DNA: TGTGCCAGCAGTCCCCCTTGGTCAACTAATGAAAAACTGTTTTTT. Protein product: CASSPPWSTNEKLFF. Based on the CDR3 plus reference TRBV28 and TRBJ1-4, the full variable domain is DVKVTQSSRYLVKRTGEKVFLECVQDMDHENMFWYRQDPGLGLRLIYFSYDVKMKEKGDIPEGYSVSREKKERFSLILESASTNQTSMYLCASSPPWSTNEKLFFGSGTQLSVL.

The chain uses TRBV5-1 and TRBJ2-7; 8 bases map to TRBD2. Trimming at V came to 0 bases and at J to 6 bases, leaving 8 bases not matched to a gene. The CDR3 is made up of 15 amino acids. The germline V gene has CDR1 SGHRS and CDR2 YFSETQ. The CDR3 DNA follows: TGCGCCAGCAGCTTGGTAGGAAGCGGGAGCCCCGAGCAGTACTTC. Protein product: CASSLVGSGSPEQYF.

The V call is TRBV27, the J call TRBJ1-1; D not certain. Germline assignment: CDR1 MNHEY and CDR2 SMNVEV (reference sequence). Deletions cut 2 bases from V and 2 bases from J, with 15 bases between. The CDR3 has 16 amino acids. The CDR3 loop reads CASSLSAAAENTEAFF. The CDR3 bases are TGTGCCAGCAGTTTAAGTGCCGCGGCTGAAAACACTGAAGCTTTCTTT.

Written as DNA, the CDR3 is TGTGCCAGTAAAGCGGGAACCCAACAGAGCGATGGCTACACCTTC. Its translation is CASKAGTQQSDGYTF. The chain uses TRBV19 and TRBJ1-2; D is undetermined. The V end was cut by 7 bases, the J end by 6 bases, with 21 bases between. This CDR3 has 15 amino acids. From germline, CDR1 is LNHDA and CDR2 SQIVND (reference sequence).

The gene calls are TRBV4-2 and TRBJ2-7; 7 nucleotides align to TRBD1. The CDR3 loop spans 15 amino acids. CDR1 and CDR2 from the germline V gene are LGHNA and YNFKEQ. The V segment lost 1 base and the J segment 4 bases; nucleotides outside the gene matches: 7. The CDR3 protein is CASSQGDSPNYEQYF. The CDR3 region has the DNA TGTGCCAGCAGCCAAGGGGACAGCCCCAATTACGAGCAGTACTTC.